This T cell receptor beta chain was sequenced for a study of HIV-infected patients and healthy controls. Background on the study: The CD4:CD8 ratio increased slightly in early therapy, but CD8 counts showed no consistent change. Study conclusions and caveats: In HIV-infected patients, the apparent post-therapy Gini index recovery did not replicate in size-matched data. CDR3 sharing between individuals was lower in HIV-infected patients than in healthy controls.

The CDR3 loop spans 14 amino acids. With V trimmed by 3 bases and J by 7 bases, 5 bases remained unmatched. This clonotype was recorded many times. Its antigen is not known. The repertoire came from unfractionated whole blood and reflected all unsorted peripheral T cells. Enrolled donors were untreated HIV-infected adults about to begin antiretroviral therapy. Reverse transcription used roughly 450 ng RNA and constant-region primers for alpha and beta. Using multiplexing indices, alpha and beta chain libraries were generated apart by chain-specific third strand synthesis. TCRdb independently ran MiXCR on the 5' RACE reads; one entry per CDR3 protein. Here the sample spans about 12,000 distinct CDR3 sequences, 9.3% being singletons.

The TCR was taken from an adult with HIV infection. The donor label of this sample is uncertain. This chain uses TRBV12-3 or TRBV12-4 with TRBJ1-4; the match to TRBD1 covers 7 bases. This specimen was blood, taken before antiretroviral therapy. This chain's CDR3 is CASSFEGGGEKLFF. DNA of the CDR3: TGTGCCAGCAGTTTTGAAGGGGGCGGTGAAAAACTGTTTTTT.